These T cell receptor beta chains were read from a single sample in a study of blood T cell repertoires in COVID-19. Data came from immunoSEQ multiplex PCR; TCRdb stores just in-frame clones and leaves some out. The sample has 150,000 or so clones; 84% are singletons. The sequenced material came from peripheral blood. The origin of the receptors is a young man with active or convalescent COVID-19. CDR3s include the opening cysteine and the closing phenylalanine or tryptophan. The D gene is left open where the match is weak.

TRBJ2-7	TRBV2	TRBD2	CAKGTSGEQYF	TGTGCCAAAGGGACTAGCGGCGAGCAGTACTTC
TRBJ2-7	TRBV7-8	.	CASSLGPQGRLNYEQYF	TGTGCCAGCAGCTTAGGTCCGCAGGGGCGCCTAAACTACGAGCAGTACTTC
TRBJ1-5	TRBV6-4	TRBD1	CASSDEGTVSNQPQHF	TGTGCCAGCAGTGATGAGGGGACAGTAAGTAATCAGCCCCAGCATTTT
TRBJ2-1	TRBV19	TRBD2	CASSTGLAGATHNEQFF	TGTGCCAGTAGTACCGGGCTAGCGGGGGCGACTCACAATGAGCAGTTCTTC
TRBJ2-3	TRBV19	.	CASSIPGLRQADTQYF	TGTGCCAGTAGTATACCGGGACTTCGGCAGGCAGATACGCAGTATTTT
TRBJ2-4	TRBV4-1	.	CASSQVALAKNIQYF	TGCGCCAGCAGCCAAGTCGCGTTAGCCAAAAACATTCAGTACTTC
TRBJ1-2	TRBV6-5	TRBD1	CASSYRDRESGYTF	TGTGCCAGCAGTTACCGGGACAGGGAGTCTGGCTACACCTTC
TRBJ1-1	TRBV11-2	.	CASSLVGGNTEAFF	TGTGCCAGCAGCTTAGTCGGGGGGAACACTGAAGCTTTCTTT
TRBJ2-3	TRBV6-5	TRBD1	CASSPGGDTQYF	TGTGCCAGCAGCCCAGGGGGAGATACGCAGTATTTT
TRBJ2-3	TRBV18	TRBD1	CASSPRTGVTDTQYF	TGTGCCAGCTCACCGCGGACAGGGGTCACAGATACGCAGTATTTT